These 18 T cell receptor beta chains originate from one sample sequenced in a study of T cells after yellow fever vaccination. TCRdb called the 5' RACE reads again in MiXCR, with one record for every CDR3 protein. The sample yields a few hundred thousand distinct CDR3 sequences, 8.1% seen once. The source was PBMCs, collected more than 35 days after the first yellow fever vaccination. The source is a man aged 18 to 30 who received the YFV17D yellow fever vaccine.

The chain links TRBV7-2 to TRBJ1-1; D gene unclear. V lost 4 bases to trimming and J lost 0 bases, with 9 bases between them. The CDR3 extends over 14 amino acids. CDR1 is SGHTA, CDR2 FQGNSA, per germline. Here the CDR3 DNA reads TGTGCCAGCAGCTCCGGACTTATGAACACTGAAGCTTTCTTT. Translating it yields CASSSGLMNTEAFF.

This clonotype appeared a few times. The chain combines TRBV6-1 with TRBJ2-1, with D perhaps matching TRBD2 (6 bases). Germline V CDR1 and CDR2: MNHNS, SASEGT. V lost 5 bases and J 2 bases, leaving 13 bases between the germline ends. CDR3 length: 15 residues. CDR3 sequence: CASSSLGGPYNEQFF. The CDR3 bases are TGTGCCAGCAGTAGCCTCGGGGGTCCCTACAATGAGCAGTTCTTC.

In its sample, this clonotype was seen a few times. CDR3 coding DNA: TGCGCCAGCAGCTTGGACCTAGCGGGGGCAACAGATACGCAGTATTTT. It yields the protein CASSLDLAGATDTQYF. The rearrangement joins TRBV5-1 to TRBJ2-3, with TRBD2 matching 10 bases. Germline assignment: CDR1 SGHRS and CDR2 YFSETQ. V gave up 0 bases and J gave up 3 bases; unmatched junction bases: 4. The CDR3 has 16 residues.

There are a few counts of this clonotype. V is TRBV4-3 and J is TRBJ1-3, with a possible D match to TRBD1 (6 bases). This CDR3 is built from 16 residues. V lost 0 bases, J lost 2 bases, and 11 bases lay in between. Germline V CDR1 and CDR2: LGHNA, YSLEER. This CDR3 reads CASSQDRGGTGNTIYF. Written as DNA, the CDR3 is TGCGCCAGCAGCCAAGATCGAGGGGGGACTGGAAACACCATATATTTT.

This clonotype was counted only a few times. The genes are TRBV4-1 and TRBJ1-6; no definite D call. Trimming cost V 5 bases and J 4 bases, with 12 bases left between them. This CDR3 is 15 amino acids long. Germline CDR1 and CDR2: MGHRA and YSYEKL. CDR3 DNA: TGCGCCAGCAGCACCTTCGGAGCTTATAATTCACCCCTCCACTTT. Translated: CASSTFGAYNSPLHF.

This chain uses TRBV20-1 with TRBJ1-6; 7 bases align to TRBD1. V gave up 1 base and J gave up 7 bases; unmatched junction bases: 7. Germline V gene data show CDR1 as DFQATT and CDR2 as SNEGSKA (reference sequence). The CDR3 loop spans 15 amino acids. As DNA, the CDR3 is TGCAGTGCTAGAGTGATCCAGGGGGAAAATTCACCCCTCCACTTT. Translation: CSARVIQGENSPLHF.

J is TRBJ2-1 and V is TRBV10-3; the match to TRBD1 covers 10 bases. The length of the CDR3 is 17 residues. CDR1 is ENHRY and CDR2 is SYGVKD in the germline V gene. After removal of 8 bases from V and 7 bases from J, the junction contained 17 bases not matched to a gene. CDR3 in amino acids: CAIGVIGGTGVKNEQFF. For the CDR3, the DNA is TGTGCCATCGGCGTAATAGGCGGGACAGGGGTAAAAAATGAGCAGTTCTTC.

This clonotype has a single count. V and J are TRBV12-3 or TRBV12-4 and TRBJ2-3, with D perhaps TRBD1 or TRBD2 (5 bases each). The length of the CDR3 is 14 residues. The V and J ends lost 9 bases and 1 base respectively, with 14 bases between them. CDR3 in DNA: TGTGCCAGTCGGGACCTAAGGGGCACAGATACGCAGTATTTT. This encodes CASRDLRGTDTQYF.

The chain links TRBV28 to TRBJ2-7, with D maybe TRBD1 (7 bases). This CDR3 comprises 12 residues. With 3 bases removed from V and 7 bases from J, the gap between germline ends came to 10 bases. From germline, CDR1 is MDHEN and CDR2 SYDVKM. The CDR3: CASSFPGGEQYV. The CDR3 bases are TGTGCCAGCAGTTTCCCAGGGGGGGAGCAGTACGTC.

This clonotype was observed a handful of times. The chain uses TRBV2 and TRBJ1-5; D is possibly TRBD1 (6 bases). The CDR3 covers 12 residues. CDR1 and CDR2 from the germline V gene are SNHLY and FYNNEI. Trimming stripped 6 bases from V and 6 bases from J, with 9 bases between. The CDR3 region is CASRTGSQPQHF. CDR3 DNA sequence: TGTGCCAGCAGGACAGGATCTCAGCCCCAGCATTTT. Full variable domain (rest looked up from reference TRBV2 and TRBJ1-5): EPEVTQTPSHQVTQMGQEVILRCVPISNHLYFYWYRQILGQKVEFLVSFYNNEISEKSEIFDDQFSVERPDGSNFTLKIRSTKLEDSAMYFCASRTGSQPQHFGDGTRLSIL.

This clonotype was recorded a few times. The rearrangement uses TRBV29-1 and TRBJ1-2; 9 bases align to TRBD1. CDR3 length: 15 amino acids. V trimming: 6 bases; J trimming: 3 bases; junction bases outside the gene matches: 11. Germline V gene sequence: CDR1 SQVTM, CDR2 ANQGSEA. The CDR3 bases are TGCAGCGTATGGGACAGGGTGGGTGTCGACTATGGCTACACCTTC. As protein: CSVWDRVGVDYGYTF. The variable domain in full, completed from reference TRBV29-1 and TRBJ1-2, reads SAVISQKPSRDICQRGTSLTIQCQVDSQVTMMFWYRQQPGQSLTLIATANQGSEATYESGFVIDKFPISRPNLTFSTLTVSNMSPEDSSIYLCSVWDRVGVDYGYTFGSGTRLTVV.

This clonotype was observed a handful of times. This chain joins TRBV5-1 and TRBJ2-5; D is uncertain. This CDR3 has 12 amino acids. Looked up from germline, CDR1 is SGHRS and CDR2 is YFSETQ. Trimming removed 1 base from V and 7 bases from J, with 8 bases in between. The CDR3 DNA reads as TGCGCCAGCAGCTTGAAGTTCGGGACCCAGTACTTC. Its protein is CASSLKFGTQYF. Full variable domain (rest looked up from reference TRBV5-1 and TRBJ2-5): KAGVTQTPRYLIKTRGQQVTLSCSPISGHRSVSWYQQTPGQGLQFLFEYFSETQRNKGNFPGRFSGRQFSNSRSEMNVSTLELGDSALYLCASSLKFGTQYFGPGTRLLVL.

This rearrangement joins TRBV10-3 to TRBJ1-2, with D maybe TRBD1 (6 bases). Trimming pared 6 bases from V and 4 bases from J, leaving 15 bases between. Germline V gene sequence: CDR1 ENHRY, CDR2 SYGVKD. This CDR3 has 14 residues. The CDR3 DNA follows: TGTGCCATCAGCCCGACAGGCGCCTTCTATGGCTACACCTTC. This codes for CAISPTGAFYGYTF.

This clonotype showed up just a few times. The genes are TRBV11-2 and TRBJ1-2, with D perhaps TRBD1 (5 bases). Trimming cost V 4 bases and J 7 bases, with 19 bases left between them. Germline lookup yields CDR1 SGHAT and CDR2 FQNNGV. This CDR3 comprises 15 residues. CDR3 protein: CASSSRIGDRAGYTF. The CDR3 bases are TGTGCCAGCAGCTCCAGAATAGGCGACAGAGCTGGCTACACCTTC.

This clonotype was found a few times. The rearrangement uses TRBV29-1 and TRBJ2-7; the D call may be TRBD1 or TRBD2 (5 bases each). Per germline, CDR1 SQVTM and CDR2 ANQGSEA. Trimming cost V 5 bases and J 5 bases, with 22 bases left between them. This CDR3 region has 15 residues. In DNA form, the CDR3 reads TGCAGCGTTTCGCGTGTCCCTTCGCAGGGAGACGAGCAGTACTTC. It codes for CSVSRVPSQGDEQYF.

This clonotype was observed at least ten times. This rearrangement joins TRBV7-2 to TRBJ1-2; no definite D call. CDR1 and CDR2 from the germline V gene are SGHTA and FQGNSA. With 6 bases removed from V and 4 bases from J, the gap between germline ends came to 12 bases. The CDR3 sequence is 13 residues long. CDR3 bases: TGTGCCAGCAGTCGTGACAACCTCTATGGCTACACCTTC. Protein: CASSRDNLYGYTF.

The genes are TRBV25-1 and TRBJ1-1; D gene ambiguous. This CDR3 has 15 amino acids. Trimming took off 6 bases at V and 0 bases at J, with 14 bases between the two ends. From germline, CDR1 is MGHDK and CDR2 SYGVNS. In nucleotides, the CDR3 is TGTGCCAGCAGCGAAGGGTATTGGGTGAACACTGAAGCTTTCTTT. Amino acids: CASSEGYWVNTEAFF.

The chain joins TRBV20-1 to TRBJ2-3; D may be TRBD2 (5 bases). Looked up from germline, CDR1 is DFQATT and CDR2 is SNEGSKA (reference sequence). The CDR3 covers 13 residues. Trimming took 0 bases from V and 3 from J, leaving 7 bases between them. The CDR3 region has the DNA TGCAGTGCTAGAGAATCGGGAACAGATACGCAGTATTTT. This codes for CSARESGTDTQYF.